The following is a T cell receptor (beta chain) sequence with its context. V lost 2 bases to trimming and J lost 1 base, with 8 bases between them. The germline CDR1 and CDR2 sequences are ENHRY and SYGVKD. This CDR3 has 14 amino acids. The sample originates from a study of blood T cell repertoires in COVID-19. About the research overall: COVID-19 samples, acute and convalescent, were from the United States, Italy and Spain. PBMCs, B-cell-depleted T cells, or T cells provided the cDNA or gDNA that made up the material.

Original data processing: Estimation of nucleated cell counts relied on the amplification of reference gene primers. The table came from immunoSEQ multiplex PCR; TCRdb's copy has only in-frame clones and leaves some out. V and J calls and clone size are as listed in that table; D and trimming were resolved from the DNA. The repertoire holds more than 100,000 clones, 80% to 90% seen once, with roughly 1% in the top ten. The clonotype was recovered from a woman in her forties or fifties with active or convalescent COVID-19. The rearrangement uses TRBV10-3 and TRBJ1-2, with a weak D call TRBD1 (5 bases). The sequencing input was peripheral blood. As DNA, the CDR3 is TGTGCCATCAGTGAGGGGACTGGTAACTATGGCTACACCTTC. This sequence encodes CAISEGTGNYGYTF.